This TCR beta chain stems from a study of T-cell reconstitution after alpha-beta-depleted transplantation in children. The CDR3 spans 15 residues. Trimming removed 4 bases at V and 0 bases at J, with 10 bases between. The germline V gene has CDR1 SQVTM and CDR2 ANQGSEA. Overall study findings and caveats: It was surviving recipient T cells and thymic progenitors that gave some patients high TCRbeta diversity at day 60. Most T-cell counts and diversity one year after the transplant came from T cells that were newly produced.

This clonotype was counted at least ten times. What it binds is unknown. TCRbeta library construction was performed incorporating unique molecular identifiers. TCRdb ran MiXCR on the PCR reads and lists one entry per CDR3 protein. The table has 540,000 or so distinct CDR3 sequences, roughly 23% seen once. The rearrangement joins TRBV29-1 to TRBJ2-6; D is unclear. The clonotype was recovered from a boy less than two years old who had a stem cell transplant for acute myeloid leukemia, so the T cells may come from the graft donor. The sequencing here drew on PBMCs, mostly from graft donor cells, taken 360 days after TCRalphabeta/CD19-depleted stem cell transplant. The DNA of the CDR3 is TGCAGCGTTGCGAACGAGAGCTCTGGGGCCAACGTCCTGACTTTC. Its protein is CSVANESSGANVLTF.